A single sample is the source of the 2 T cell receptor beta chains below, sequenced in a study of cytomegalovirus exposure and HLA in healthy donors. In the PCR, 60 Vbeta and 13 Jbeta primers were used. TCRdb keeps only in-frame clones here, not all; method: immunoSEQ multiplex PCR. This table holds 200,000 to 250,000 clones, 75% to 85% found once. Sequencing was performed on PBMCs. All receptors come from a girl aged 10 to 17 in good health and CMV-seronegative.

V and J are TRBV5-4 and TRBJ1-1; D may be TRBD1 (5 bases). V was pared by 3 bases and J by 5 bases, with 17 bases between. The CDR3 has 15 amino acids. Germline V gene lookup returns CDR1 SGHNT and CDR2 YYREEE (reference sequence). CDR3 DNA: TGTGCCAGCAGCTCAGCAGGGAATTTGGGGACTGAAGCTTTCTTT. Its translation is CASSSAGNLGTEAFF.

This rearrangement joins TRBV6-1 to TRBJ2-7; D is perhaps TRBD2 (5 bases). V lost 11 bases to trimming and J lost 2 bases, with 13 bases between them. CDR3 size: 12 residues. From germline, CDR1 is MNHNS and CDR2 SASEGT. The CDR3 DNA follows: TGTGCCGGAGGCGATTCGGCCTACGAGCAGTACTTC. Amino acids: CAGGDSAYEQYF.